What follows are 15 T cell receptor beta chains derived from one specimen sequenced in a study of blood T cell repertoires in COVID-19. Profiling relied on immunoSEQ multiplex PCR, and the TCRdb table lists in-frame clones only, not all of them. The sample records some 150,000 clones, roughly 84% being singletons. Specimen: peripheral blood. Receptor source: a woman aged 55 to 70 with COVID-19, enrolled during active disease.

V gene TRBV27 combines with J gene TRBJ2-7; the match to TRBD1 covers 8 bases. Losses at the gene ends were 5 bases for V and 4 bases for J; bases not matched to a gene: 4. The CDR3 has 13 residues. Germline V gene data show CDR1 as MNHEY and CDR2 as SMNVEV (reference sequence). This CDR3 is CASSMGQAYEQYF. The DNA for the CDR3 is TGTGCCAGCAGTATGGGACAGGCGTACGAGCAGTACTTC.

The chain employs TRBV5-1 and TRBJ1-2; 12 nucleotides match TRBD1. CDR1 is SGHRS and CDR2 is YFSETQ in the germline V gene. This CDR3 has 14 residues. Unmatched junction bases numbered 6, after V lost 3 bases and J lost 9 bases. CDR3 in amino acids: CASSWGQGAGSYTF. The CDR3 coding sequence is TGCGCCAGCAGCTGGGGACAGGGGGCCGGCAGCTACACCTTC.

V and J are TRBV4-1 and TRBJ1-5; D not resolved. The germline V gene has CDR1 MGHRA and CDR2 YSYEKL. V lost 0 bases and J lost 5, with 2 bases in between. The CDR3 totals 12 residues. CDR3 sequence reads: CASSQDDQPQHF. The CDR3 DNA reads as TGCGCCAGCAGCCAAGACGATCAGCCCCAGCATTTT.

This clone has just a few counts. The chain carries TRBV9 and TRBJ1-6, with D hard to call. The germline V gene encodes CDR1 SGDLS and CDR2 YYNGEE. This CDR3 spans 15 amino acids. V dropped 0 bases and J dropped 6 bases, with 10 bases sitting between them. The CDR3 protein is CASSVETSLNSPLHF. Here the CDR3 DNA reads TGTGCCAGCAGCGTAGAGACTTCCCTTAATTCACCCCTCCACTTT.

This sequence joins TRBV28 and TRBJ1-5, with unresolved D. The CDR3 length is 14 residues. The V end was cut by 7 bases, the J end by 3 bases, with 13 bases between. Germline V gene data show CDR1 as MDHEN and CDR2 as SYDVKM. Written as DNA, the CDR3 is TGTGCCAGCAATGGGCAGGTTTCCAATCAGCCCCAGCATTTT. Amino acid sequence: CASNGQVSNQPQHF.

The chain joins TRBV3-1 (or the pseudogene TRBV3-2) to TRBJ2-7; D possibly corresponds to TRBD1 (6 bases). This CDR3 has 13 amino acids. V gave up 6 bases and J gave up 2 bases, with 11 bases separating them. Germline CDR1 reads LGHDT; CDR2 reads YNNKEL (reference sequence). Written as DNA, the CDR3 is TGTGCCAGCAGGAGGGGGACCGCCTACGAGCAGTACTTC. Its protein product is CASRRGTAYEQYF.

This rearrangement joins TRBV12-3 or TRBV12-4 to TRBJ1-1; maybe TRBD1 (6 bases). Trimming removed 2 bases from V and 10 bases from J, with 11 bases in between. The CDR3 covers 12 residues. The CDR3 is CASSLRGSGAFF. The CDR3 region has the DNA TGTGCCAGCAGTTTAAGGGGGAGTGGAGCTTTCTTT.

The chain employs TRBV20-1 and TRBJ1-1, with TRBD1 matching over 10 bases. V lost 3 bases to trimming and J lost 11 bases; unmatched junction nucleotides: 3. Germline assignment: CDR1 DFQATT and CDR2 SNEGSKA (reference sequence). The CDR3 runs to 11 residues. This CDR3 reads CSASDRGLAFF. The CDR3 DNA reads as TGCAGTGCTAGTGACAGGGGGCTGGCTTTCTTT.

This clone was recorded once. V is TRBV5-8 and J is TRBJ2-1; TRBD2 matches at 10 bases. V lost 2 bases to trimming and J lost 0 bases; unmatched junction nucleotides: 5. CDR1 and CDR2 (germline): SGHTS, YDEGEE. The length of the CDR3 is 17 residues. CDR3: CASSFLRTSGSYNEQFF. CDR3 in DNA: TGTGCCAGCAGCTTCCTCCGGACTAGCGGCTCCTACAATGAGCAGTTCTTC. Full variable domain (missing parts from reference TRBV5-8 and TRBJ2-1): EAGVTQSPTHLIKTRGQQATLRCSPISGHTSVYWYQQALGLGLQFLLWYDEGEERNRGNFPPRFSGRQFPNYSSELNVNALELEDSALYLCASSFLRTSGSYNEQFFGPGTRLTVL.

The J gene is TRBJ1-5, the V gene TRBV6-2 or TRBV6-3; D may be TRBD1 (6 bases). The CDR3 runs 20 residues. Germline-derived CDR1 and CDR2 are MNHEY and SVGEGT. Trimming removed 6 bases at V and 0 bases at J, with 27 bases between. CDR3 protein: CASSYRIPGVLGASNQPQHF. CDR3 DNA sequence: TGTGCCAGCAGCTATCGAATACCAGGGGTCTTAGGTGCTAGCAATCAGCCCCAGCATTTT.

The V call is TRBV24-1, the J call TRBJ2-1, with TRBD1 matching over 11 bases. Germline values: CDR1 KGHDR, CDR2 SFDVKD. This CDR3 has 16 amino acids. The junction had 7 bases not matched to a gene; V was cut back by 3 bases and J by 7 bases. CDR3 region: CATSDRTGGAGNEQFF. DNA for the CDR3: TGTGCCACCAGTGATCGGACAGGGGGCGCGGGGAATGAGCAGTTCTTC.

The gene calls are TRBV12-3 or TRBV12-4 and TRBJ1-2; unclear D gene. CDR3 length: 13 amino acids. V was cut by 3 bases and J by 6 bases, with 11 bases left in between. The DNA for the CDR3 is TGTGCCAGCAGTTTGGGCCCATGGAATGGCTACACCTTC. Translating gives CASSLGPWNGYTF.

This clone was seen a few times. V usage is TRBV5-6 and J usage is TRBJ1-2, with 10 nucleotides matching TRBD1. The CDR3 is made up of 14 amino acids. Germline assignment: CDR1 SGHDT and CDR2 YYEEEE. Trimming cost V 7 bases and J 5 bases; bases outside gene matches: 8. The CDR3 nucleotides read TGTGCCAGCTTTAGACAGGGGGCAAGGTATGGCTACACCTTC. This gives the protein CASFRQGARYGYTF.

This chain links TRBV7-9 with TRBJ2-1; D possibly corresponds to TRBD1 (6 bases). CDR1 is SEHNR, CDR2 FQNEAQ, per germline (reference sequence). This CDR3 has 14 residues. Trimming left V 5 bases short and J 4 bases short, with 12 bases between. The CDR3 protein is CASSPLGGYNEQFF. In DNA, the CDR3 is TGTGCCAGCAGCCCCCTAGGGGGTTACAATGAGCAGTTCTTC.

V usage is TRBV11-2 and J usage is TRBJ1-1; tentative D call: TRBD1 (5 bases). Germline V gene data show CDR1 as SGHAT and CDR2 as FQNNGV. The CDR3 has 15 residues. The V end lost 5 bases, the J end lost 3 bases, and 16 bases lay between the germline ends. CDR3 nucleotide sequence: TGTGCCAGCAGCCCTTATTCAGGGTTCGACACTGAAGCTTTCTTT. It specifies CASSPYSGFDTEAFF.